The clone carrying this T cell receptor beta chain was counted between two and nine times. The CDR3 is 15 amino acids. Per the germline V gene, CDR1 is SGHTA and CDR2 is FQGNSA. The V segment lost 3 bases and the J segment 8 bases; nucleotides outside the gene matches: 10. The data originate from a study of blood T cell repertoires in COVID-19. Study background: Researchers got acute and convalescent COVID-19 samples from the United States, Italy and Spain. Nucleic acid was either cDNA or gDNA, and it came from T cells, B-cell-depleted T cells, or PBMCs.

In the study's own analysis: Cell counts per sample came from amplifying reference gene primers. Assay used: immunoSEQ multiplex PCR; TCRdb lists only in-frame clones, some missing. V, J and clone size were drawn from that table, and D and trimming were deduced from the DNA. The sample contains 100,000 or so clones, roughly 69% of which appear only once. This clonotype was obtained from a man aged 80 or over with acute or convalescent COVID-19. This chain links TRBV7-2 with TRBJ1-2; 9 positions match TRBD1. Sequencing was carried out using peripheral blood. In DNA form, the CDR3 reads TGTGCCAGCAGCTTGGGCCGGGACAGGGTTCGCGGCTACACCTTC. Its translation: CASSLGRDRVRGYTF.